The present T cell receptor beta chain was sequenced within a study of shared clonotypes between healthy human individuals (TCRdb year 2020). Background on the whole study: A couple of women and three men aged 18 to 49 years were included in the cohort. Leukapheresis yielded between about 0.9 and 9 billion PBMCs per donor. For each donor, three plates each were used for CD4 naive and CD4 memory, two plates were used for CD8 naive, and one plate was used for CD8 memory. To increase sequencing depth and limit assay-specific biases, TCR repertoire library preparation and sequencing were carried out by different laboratories using diverse techniques. Blood TCR repertoires of five healthy adults were deeply sequenced to estimate repertoire size and the extent of clonotype sharing between individuals.

The donors were healthy, HIV-negative adults with no recently reported acute infections or vaccinations. Only Caucasian adults living in Nashville, Tennessee, USA were represented among the donors. CD4+ T cells were enriched through magnetic negative selection, after which naive cells were positively selected on CD45RA and the remaining negative fraction served as the memory subset. Blood was collected by leukapheresis, and PBMCs were isolated by Ficoll-Histopaque density gradient centrifugation and then cryopreserved in liquid nitrogen vapor phase. Analytical flow cytometry was used to check the purity and quantity of each magnetically sorted T cell population. Genomic DNA was isolated from each sorted fraction and quantified by UV absorbance on a Nanodrop 2000c. What the work shows at the level of the full study, not this receptor alone: Larger estimated clonotype richness was generally found for naive subsets than for memory subsets. Because the study included only a small number of donors, the genetic and exposure-history diversity represented was limited. Clonotypes shared by all four sorted-subset donors showed higher generation probabilities than non-shared clonotypes. Sampling was restricted to blood, and TCR repertoires in tissue are likely to differ from TCR repertoires in blood. Pairwise subsampling indicated that sequencing depth was expected to affect the degree of clonotype sharing among donors. Even with the large sequencing depth, rarefaction of the sorted-subset datasets indicated that sequencing was incomplete. When several donors were compared, the shared fraction of clonotypes was about 5% for naive CD4, 3.5% for naive CD8, 2% to 2.5% for memory CD4, and roughly 0.4% for memory CD8.

For this clone: Its specific antigen is unknown. No base quality values were provided; no much bigger clone lies one nucleotide off.

TCR CDR3 regions were amplified from genomic DNA by multiplex PCR using the deep immunoSEQ assay. Extracted genomic DNA from each cell subset was distributed evenly across all wells of several immunoSEQ 96-well plates, and each plate was treated as a replicate. For sorted subsets, each replicate PCR was loaded with 200 ng genomic DNA, equivalent to about 30,000 T cell genomes. Purified libraries were quantified with a Qubit 3.0 fluorometer, sized on a Bioanalyzer 2100, and re-quantified with the KAPA Library Quantification kit. Every immunoSEQ 96-well plate was sequenced on a dedicated single-read 150-cycle Illumina NextSeq 550 flow cell. The authors' analysis ran thus. Because the immunoSEQ output held only junctional sequences and lacked quality scores, the filtering could not match the filtering applied to full-length reads. To assign V/J genes and CDR3, sequences were annotated using PyIR, a Python wrapper for IgBLAST v1.9, with IMGT germline references. Reads were filtered out if the reads had weak V/J assignments (E-value above 1e-6), no CDR3, stop codons, out-of-frame junctions, or ambiguous translated residues. V3J clonotypes were defined as sequences sharing an identical inferred V gene, J gene, and CDR3 amino acid sequence. The percentage overlap between two repertoires was calculated by dividing the number of shared unique clonotypes by the size of the smaller repertoire. Repertoire richness was assessed with RTK rarefaction, the Chao1 estimator, and Recon v2.1 estimates of unobserved clonotypes. For all TCRbeta clonotypes obtained by the gDNA method from several donors, generation probabilities were computed with OLGA. TCRdb holds this immuneACCESS table with in-frame rearrangements only. Some clones are missing; in checked studies, unresolved V genes explain under half, and the rest has no known cause. V and J calls and clone size are copied from that table; D and trimming were computed from the DNA. The sample has around 1.1 million clones on record, 77% of them singletons. 0.89% of the sample is held by the ten biggest clonotypes.

The sequenced sample was memory CD4+ T cells from PBMCs. The sample's cell subset or site label, decoded: CD45RA-negative fraction. This TCR came from a man aged 18 to 29 in good health. Some clones in this sample may be carry-over from other donors' samples.

The DNA reads TGCAGCGTTGAAGTAGGAGGGAGCGAGCAGTACTTC. Its translation reads: CSVEVGGSEQYF. The chain couples TRBV29-1 to TRBJ2-7; perhaps TRBD2 is the D gene, with 6 bases matching. The CDR3 holds 12 amino acids from the cysteine to the phenylalanine. The only DNA kept is the CDR3, 36 bases in frame from the first base. V loses 1 base of germline sequence and J loses 6 bases, and the interval between the two ends is 10 bases. Per the germline V gene, SQVTM is the CDR1 and ANQGSEA is the CDR2.